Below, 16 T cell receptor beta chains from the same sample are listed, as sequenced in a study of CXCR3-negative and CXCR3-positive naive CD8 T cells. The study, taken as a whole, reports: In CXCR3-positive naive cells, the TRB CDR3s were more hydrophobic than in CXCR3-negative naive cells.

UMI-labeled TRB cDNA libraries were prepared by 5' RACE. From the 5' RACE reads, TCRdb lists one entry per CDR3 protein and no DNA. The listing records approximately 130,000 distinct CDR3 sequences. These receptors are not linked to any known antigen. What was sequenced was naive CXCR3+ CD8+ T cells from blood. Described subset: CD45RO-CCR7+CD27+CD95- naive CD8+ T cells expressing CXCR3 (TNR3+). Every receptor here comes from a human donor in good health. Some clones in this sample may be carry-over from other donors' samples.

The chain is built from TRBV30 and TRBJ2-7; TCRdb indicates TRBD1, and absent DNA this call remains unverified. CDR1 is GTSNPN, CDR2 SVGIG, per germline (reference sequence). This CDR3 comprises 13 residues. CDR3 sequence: CAWSVAGPYEQYF.

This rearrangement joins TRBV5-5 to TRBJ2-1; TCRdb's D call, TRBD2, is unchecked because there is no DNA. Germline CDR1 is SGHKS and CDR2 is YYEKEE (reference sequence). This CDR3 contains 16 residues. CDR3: CASSLVLAGNYNEQFF. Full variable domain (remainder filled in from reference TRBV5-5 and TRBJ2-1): DAGVTQSPTHLIKTRGQQVTLRCSPISGHKSVSWYQQVLGQGPQFIFQYYEKEERGRGNFPDRFSARQFPNYSSELNVNALLLGDSALYLCASSLVLAGNYNEQFFGPGTRLTVL.

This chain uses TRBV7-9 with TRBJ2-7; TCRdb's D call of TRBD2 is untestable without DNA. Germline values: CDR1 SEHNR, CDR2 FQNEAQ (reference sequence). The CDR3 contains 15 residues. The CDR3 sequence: CASSTRGGSSYEQYF.

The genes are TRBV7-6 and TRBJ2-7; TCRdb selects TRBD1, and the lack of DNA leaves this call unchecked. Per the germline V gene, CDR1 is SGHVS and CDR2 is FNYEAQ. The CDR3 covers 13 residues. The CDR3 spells CASSPGAGYEQYF.

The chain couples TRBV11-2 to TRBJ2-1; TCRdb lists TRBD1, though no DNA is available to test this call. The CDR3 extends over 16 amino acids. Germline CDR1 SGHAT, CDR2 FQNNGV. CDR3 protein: CASSLAGAGIHNEQFF. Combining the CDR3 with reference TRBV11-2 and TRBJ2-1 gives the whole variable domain EAGVAQSPRYKIIEKRQSVAFWCNPISGHATLYWYQQILGQGPKLLIQFQNNGVVDDSQLPKDRFSAERLKGVDSTLKIQPAKLEDSAVYLCASSLAGAGIHNEQFFGPGTRLTVL.

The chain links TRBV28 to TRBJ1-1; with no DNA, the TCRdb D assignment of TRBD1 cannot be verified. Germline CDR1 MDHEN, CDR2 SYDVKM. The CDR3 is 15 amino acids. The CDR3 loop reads CASSLPPPRGAEAFF.

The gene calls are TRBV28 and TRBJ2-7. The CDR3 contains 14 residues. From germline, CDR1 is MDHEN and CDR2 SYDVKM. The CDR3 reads CASSFVGGPYEQYF.

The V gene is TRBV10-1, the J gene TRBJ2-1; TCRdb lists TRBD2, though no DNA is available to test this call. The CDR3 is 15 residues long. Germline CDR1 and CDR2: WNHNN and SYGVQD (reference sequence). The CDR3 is CASSAGTSGIDEQFF.

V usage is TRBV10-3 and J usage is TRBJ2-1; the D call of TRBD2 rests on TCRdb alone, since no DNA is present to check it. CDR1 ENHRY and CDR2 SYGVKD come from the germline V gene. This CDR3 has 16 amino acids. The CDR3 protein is CAISESGLAGAAEQFF.

CDR3 residues: CASSRFSSEKSYEQYF. The chain recombines TRBV27 with TRBJ2-7. The CDR3 contains 16 residues. Germline CDR1 is MNHEY and CDR2 is SMNVEV (reference sequence).

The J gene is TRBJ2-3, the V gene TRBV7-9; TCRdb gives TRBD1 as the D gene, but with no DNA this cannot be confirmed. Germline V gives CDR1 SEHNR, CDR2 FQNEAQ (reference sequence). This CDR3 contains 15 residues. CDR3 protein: CASSFGRTHTDTQYF.

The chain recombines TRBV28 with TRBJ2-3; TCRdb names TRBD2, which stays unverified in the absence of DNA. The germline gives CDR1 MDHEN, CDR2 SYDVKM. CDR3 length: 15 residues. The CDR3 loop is CASSLGRLEADTQYF.

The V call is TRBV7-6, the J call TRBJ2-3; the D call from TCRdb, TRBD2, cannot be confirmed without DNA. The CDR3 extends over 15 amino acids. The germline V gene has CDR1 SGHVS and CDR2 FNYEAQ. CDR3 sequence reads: CASSTSSLRTDTQYF.

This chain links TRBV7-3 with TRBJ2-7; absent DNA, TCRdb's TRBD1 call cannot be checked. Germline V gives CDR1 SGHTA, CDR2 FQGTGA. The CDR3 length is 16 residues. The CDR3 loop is CASSDLPGQGFYEQYF. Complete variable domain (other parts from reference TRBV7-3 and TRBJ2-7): GAGVSQTPSNKVTEKGKYVELRCDPISGHTALYWYRQSLGQGPEFLIYFQGTGAADDSGLPNDRFFAVRPEGSVSTLKIQRTERGDSAVYLCASSDLPGQGFYEQYFGPGTRLTVT.

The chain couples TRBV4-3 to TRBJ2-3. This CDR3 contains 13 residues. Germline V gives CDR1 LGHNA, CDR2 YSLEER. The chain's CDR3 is CASSPGTGDTQYF.

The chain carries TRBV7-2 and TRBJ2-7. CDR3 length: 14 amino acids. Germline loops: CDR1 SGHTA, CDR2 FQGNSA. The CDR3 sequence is CASSPHLDVYEQYF. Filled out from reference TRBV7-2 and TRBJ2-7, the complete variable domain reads GAGVSQSPSNKVTEKGKDVELRCDPISGHTALYWYRQSLGQGLEFLIYFQGNSAPDKSGLPSDRFSAERTGGSVSTLTIQRTQQEDSAVYLCASSPHLDVYEQYFGPGTRLTVT.